The present T cell receptor (beta chain) was sequenced within a study of neoadjuvant nivolumab and ipilimumab in lung cancer (TCRdb year 2020). Notes on the research overall: In the NEOSTAR trial, nivolumab was administered intravenously at 3 mg/kg on days 1, 15 and 29, and the combination arm also received ipilimumab 1 mg/kg on day 1 only. The primary endpoint of the trial was the rate of major pathologic response (MPR) in the intention-to-treat population of each study arm. TCR repertoires in pretherapy (baseline) peripheral blood were compared with TCR repertoires in tumors resected at surgery after neoadjuvant immune checkpoint blockade. Seven patients had matched pretherapy and resected tumor pairs analyzed, with four treated with nivolumab and three with nivolumab plus ipilimumab. The trial treated under 50 patients with operable NSCLC: some 23 were randomized to nivolumab monotherapy and some 20 to nivolumab plus ipilimumab.

What the time point label conveys for this sample: pretherapy, before neoadjuvant immune checkpoint inhibitors. Samples came from the phase 2 randomized NEOSTAR trial, which tested neoadjuvant nivolumab or nivolumab plus ipilimumab followed by surgery in operable NSCLC. Concerning this clone: The clone's antigen remains unknown. No base quality information exists; no much larger clone differs at one position.

Library construction relied on the immunoSEQ multiplex PCR assay. On the study's bioinformatics: Richness and clonality were used to summarize the repertoires, and clones that significantly expanded or contracted between pre- and post-therapy samples were identified. The clones in this table, taken by TCRdb from immuneACCESS, are in-frame only. Not every clone is retained; where verified, under half of the shortfall comes from an unresolved V gene, and the cause of the rest is unknown. D and trimming come from the DNA, and the V and J calls and clone size come from that table. A total of roughly 9,900 clones appear in this sample, approximately 85% of them only once. In total, the top ten clones hold about 3.5% of the sample. Results the study describes overall, beyond this receptor: Richness in tumors resected after neoadjuvant therapy showed a positive correlation with pretherapy blood TCR richness (Spearman R ≈ 0.78). No significant correlation was found between TCR clonality and pathologic tumor regression, and only a single major-pathologic-response sample was available for the analysis of TCR clonality versus pathologic tumor regression. A small number of samples underwent TCR sequencing. Greater TCR richness and clonality were observed in resected tumors than in tumor-adjacent uninvolved lung, and increases were observed in more dual-therapy-treated tumors. From pretherapy to surgery, increases in tumor T-cell richness and clonality were observed in three of three dual-therapy tumors but in only two of four nivolumab-treated tumors.

From V the trimming removes 6 bases and from J it removes 5 bases, while the gene matches leave 5 bases of the junction unaccounted for. The germline V gene gives CDR1 as MDHEN and CDR2 as SYDVKM. There are 14 amino acids in the CDR3, from cysteine to phenylalanine inclusive. Only the CDR3 portion is preserved as DNA: 42 bases, with reading frame beginning at the first base. The clonotype was recovered from an adult with non-small cell lung cancer. Specimen: peripheral blood, collected before neoadjuvant nivolumab, alone or with ipilimumab. The rearrangement combines TRBV28 with TRBJ2-2; 8 bases in the middle match TRBD1. The DNA sequence follows: TGTGCCAGCAGAGCAGGGGGCCGGACCGGGGAGCTGTTTTTT. The encoded protein is CASRAGGRTGELFF.